The entry below describes one T cell receptor beta chain. Use of 60 Vbeta and 13 Jbeta primers characterized the PCR. The protocol was immunoSEQ multiplex PCR, while the TCRdb copy is restricted to in-frame clones and leaves out a portion. This table holds around 200,000 clones, 70% to 90% found once. These data are taken from a study of cytomegalovirus exposure and HLA in healthy donors. This CDR3 is 16 amino acids long. The germline V gene encodes CDR1 SGHTA and CDR2 FQGNSA. Trimming at V came to 2 bases and at J to 3 bases, leaving 8 bases not matched to a gene. The TCR comes from a woman aged 50 to 65 in good health and CMV-seronegative. The chain links TRBV7-2 to TRBJ1-1, with 8 bases lining up with TRBD1. The sequencing input was PBMCs. The CDR3 spells CASSLRTGTMDTEAFF. The CDR3 DNA reads TGTGCCAGCAGCTTACGGACAGGGACGATGGACACTGAAGCTTTCTTT.